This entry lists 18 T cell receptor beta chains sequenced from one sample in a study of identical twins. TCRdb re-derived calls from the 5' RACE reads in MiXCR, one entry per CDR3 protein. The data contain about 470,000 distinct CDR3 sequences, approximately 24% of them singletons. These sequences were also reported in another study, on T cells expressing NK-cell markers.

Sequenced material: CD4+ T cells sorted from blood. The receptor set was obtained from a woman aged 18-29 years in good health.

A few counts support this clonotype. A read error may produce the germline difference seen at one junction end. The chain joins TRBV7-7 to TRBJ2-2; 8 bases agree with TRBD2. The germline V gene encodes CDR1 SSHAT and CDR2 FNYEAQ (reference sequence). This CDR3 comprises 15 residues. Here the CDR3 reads CASSLAGTAFGELFF. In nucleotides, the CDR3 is TGTGCTAGCAGCTTAGCGGGGACGGCTTTCGGGGAGCTGTTTTTT.

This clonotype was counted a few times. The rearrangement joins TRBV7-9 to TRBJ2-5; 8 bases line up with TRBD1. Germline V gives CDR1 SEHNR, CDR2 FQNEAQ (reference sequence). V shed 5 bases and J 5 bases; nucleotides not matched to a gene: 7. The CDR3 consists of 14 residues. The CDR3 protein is CASSATGEDETQYF. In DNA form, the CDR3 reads TGTGCCAGCAGCGCGACAGGGGAGGATGAGACCCAGTACTTC. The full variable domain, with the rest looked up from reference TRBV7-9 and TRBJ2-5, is DTGVSQNPRHKITKRGQNVTFRCDPISEHNRLYWYRQTLGQGPEFLTYFQNEAQLEKSRLLSDRFSAERPKGSFSTLEIQRTEQGDSAMYLCASSATGEDETQYFGPGTRLLVL.

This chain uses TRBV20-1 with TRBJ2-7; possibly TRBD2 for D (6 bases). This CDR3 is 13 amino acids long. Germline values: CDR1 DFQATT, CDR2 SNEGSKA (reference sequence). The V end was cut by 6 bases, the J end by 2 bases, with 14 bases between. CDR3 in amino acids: CSAHQGGAYEQYF. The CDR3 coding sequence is TGCAGTGCACATCAAGGCGGGGCCTACGAGCAGTACTTC.

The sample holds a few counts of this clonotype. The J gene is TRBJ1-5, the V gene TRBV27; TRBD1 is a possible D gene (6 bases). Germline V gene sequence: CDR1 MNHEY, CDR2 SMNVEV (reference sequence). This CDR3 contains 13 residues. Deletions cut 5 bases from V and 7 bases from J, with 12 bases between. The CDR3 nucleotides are TGTGCCAGCAGTACAGGGTTCGGGCAGCCCCAGCATTTT. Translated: CASSTGFGQPQHF.

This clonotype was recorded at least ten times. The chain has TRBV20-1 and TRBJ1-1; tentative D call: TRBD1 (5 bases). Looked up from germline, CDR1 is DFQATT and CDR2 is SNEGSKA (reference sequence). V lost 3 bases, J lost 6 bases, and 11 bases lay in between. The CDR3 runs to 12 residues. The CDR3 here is CSASSMGAEAFF. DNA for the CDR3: TGCAGTGCTAGCTCAATGGGGGCTGAAGCTTTCTTT.

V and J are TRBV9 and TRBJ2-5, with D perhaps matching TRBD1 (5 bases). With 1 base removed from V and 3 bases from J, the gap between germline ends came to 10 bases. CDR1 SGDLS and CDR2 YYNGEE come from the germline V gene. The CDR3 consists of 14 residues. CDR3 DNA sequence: TGTGCCAGCAGCGTACGACAGAAGGAAGAGACCCAGTACTTC. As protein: CASSVRQKEETQYF. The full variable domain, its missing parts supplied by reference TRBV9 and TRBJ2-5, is DSGVTQTPKHLITATGQRVTLRCSPRSGDLSVYWYQQSLDQGLQFLIQYYNGEERAKGNILERFSAQQFPDLHSELNLSSLELGDSALYFCASSVRQKEETQYFGPGTRLLVL.

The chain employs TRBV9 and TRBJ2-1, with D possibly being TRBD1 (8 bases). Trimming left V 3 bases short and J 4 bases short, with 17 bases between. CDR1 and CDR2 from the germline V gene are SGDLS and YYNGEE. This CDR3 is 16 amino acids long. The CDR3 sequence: CASSAGAGTGYNEQFF. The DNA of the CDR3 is TGTGCCAGCAGCGCCGGAGCGGGGACAGGTTACAATGAGCAGTTCTTC.

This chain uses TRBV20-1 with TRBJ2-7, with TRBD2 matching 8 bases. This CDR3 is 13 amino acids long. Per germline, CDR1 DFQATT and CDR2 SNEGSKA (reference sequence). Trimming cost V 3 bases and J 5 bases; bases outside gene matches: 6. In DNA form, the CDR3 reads TGCAGTGCTAGCGGGAGGGCGCTCCACGAGCAGTACTTC. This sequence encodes CSASGRALHEQYF.

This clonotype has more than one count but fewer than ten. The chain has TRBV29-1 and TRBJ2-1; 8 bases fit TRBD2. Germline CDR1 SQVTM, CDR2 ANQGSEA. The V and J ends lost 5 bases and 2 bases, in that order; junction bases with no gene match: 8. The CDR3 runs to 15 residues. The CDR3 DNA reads TGCAGCGTTCCCCCGGGCGGGGGGACCTACAATGAGCAGTTCTTC. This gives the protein CSVPPGGGTYNEQFF.

The CDR3 DNA reads as TGTGCCAGCAGCCCCACAGGGGGCGTAGGGACAGGGACCGGGGAGCTGTTTTTT. Its translation is CASSPTGGVGTGTGELFF. This rearrangement joins TRBV4-2 to TRBJ2-2; 9 bases match TRBD1. The CDR3 consists of 18 residues. J was trimmed by 5 bases and V by 4 bases; bases with no gene match: 14. Germline V lookup: CDR1 LGHNA, CDR2 YNFKEQ.

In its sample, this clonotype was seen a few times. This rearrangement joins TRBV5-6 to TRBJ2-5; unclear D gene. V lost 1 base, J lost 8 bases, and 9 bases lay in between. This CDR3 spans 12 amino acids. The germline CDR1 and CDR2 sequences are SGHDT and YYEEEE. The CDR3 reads CASSLFLGTQYF. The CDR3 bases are TGTGCCAGCAGCTTGTTTTTGGGAACCCAGTACTTC.

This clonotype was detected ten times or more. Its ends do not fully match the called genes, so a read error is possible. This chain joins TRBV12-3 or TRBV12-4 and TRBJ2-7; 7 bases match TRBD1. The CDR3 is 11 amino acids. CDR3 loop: CASSVTGTVNF. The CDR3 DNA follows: TGTGCCAGCAGTGTAACCGGGACAGTGAACTTC.

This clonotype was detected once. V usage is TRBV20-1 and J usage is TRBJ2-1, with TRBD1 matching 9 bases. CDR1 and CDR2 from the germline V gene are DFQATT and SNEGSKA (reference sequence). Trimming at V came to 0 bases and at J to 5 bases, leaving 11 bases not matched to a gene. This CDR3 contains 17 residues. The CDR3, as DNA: TGCAGTGCTAGAGATTCGGGACAGGGTTTCCTCCACAATGAGCAGTTCTTC. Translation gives CSARDSGQGFLHNEQFF.

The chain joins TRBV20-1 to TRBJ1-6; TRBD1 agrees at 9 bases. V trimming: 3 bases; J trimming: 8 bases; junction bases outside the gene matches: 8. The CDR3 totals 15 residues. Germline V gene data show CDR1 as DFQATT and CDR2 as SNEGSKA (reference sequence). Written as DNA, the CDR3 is TGCAGTGCTAGGCATACGGGACAGGGCGATTCACCCCTCCACTTT. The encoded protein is CSARHTGQGDSPLHF.

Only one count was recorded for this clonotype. Here the CDR3 DNA reads TGTGCCAGCAGCGCCTCAGGGCAGACCCAGTACTTC. Amino acid sequence: CASSASGQTQYF. This chain links TRBV9 with TRBJ2-5; possibly TRBD1 for D (5 bases). The germline V gene has CDR1 SGDLS and CDR2 YYNGEE. The CDR3 covers 12 residues. Trimming pared 3 bases from V and 6 bases from J, leaving 9 bases between. The full variable domain, rest sourced from reference TRBV9 and TRBJ2-5, is DSGVTQTPKHLITATGQRVTLRCSPRSGDLSVYWYQQSLDQGLQFLIQYYNGEERAKGNILERFSAQQFPDLHSELNLSSLELGDSALYFCASSASGQTQYFGPGTRLLVL.

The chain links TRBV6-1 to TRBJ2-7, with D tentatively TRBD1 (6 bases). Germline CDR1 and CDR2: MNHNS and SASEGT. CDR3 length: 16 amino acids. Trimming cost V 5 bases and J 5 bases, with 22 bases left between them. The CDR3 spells CASSKGPIRGLNEQYF. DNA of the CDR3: TGTGCCAGCAGTAAGGGGCCCATCAGGGGTTTAAACGAGCAGTACTTC.

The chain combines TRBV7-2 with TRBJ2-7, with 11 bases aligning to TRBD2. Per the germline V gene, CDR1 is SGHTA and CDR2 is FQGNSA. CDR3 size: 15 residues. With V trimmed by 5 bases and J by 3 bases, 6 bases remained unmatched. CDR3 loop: CASSPSGRPFYEQYF. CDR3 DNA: TGTGCCAGCAGCCCTAGCGGGAGGCCCTTCTACGAGCAGTACTTC.

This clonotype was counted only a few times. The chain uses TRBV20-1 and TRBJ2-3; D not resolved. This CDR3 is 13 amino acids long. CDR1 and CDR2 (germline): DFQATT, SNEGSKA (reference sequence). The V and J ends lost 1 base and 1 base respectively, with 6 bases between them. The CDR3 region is CSARVPGTDTQYF. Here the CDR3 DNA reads TGCAGTGCTAGAGTTCCCGGCACAGATACGCAGTATTTT.